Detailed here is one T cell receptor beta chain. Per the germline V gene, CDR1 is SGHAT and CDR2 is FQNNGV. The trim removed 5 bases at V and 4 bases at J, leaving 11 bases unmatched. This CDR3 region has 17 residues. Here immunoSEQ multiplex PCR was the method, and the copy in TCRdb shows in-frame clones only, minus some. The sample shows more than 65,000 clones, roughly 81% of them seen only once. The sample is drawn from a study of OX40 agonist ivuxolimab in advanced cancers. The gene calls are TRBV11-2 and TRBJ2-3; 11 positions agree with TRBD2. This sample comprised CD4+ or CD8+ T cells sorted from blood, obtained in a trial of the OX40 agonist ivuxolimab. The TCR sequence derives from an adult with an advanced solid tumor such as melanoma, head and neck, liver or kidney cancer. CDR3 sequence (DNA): TGTGCCAGCAGCCAGACTAGCGGGACGGGGGGTGCAGATACGCAGTATTTT. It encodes CASSQTSGTGGADTQYF.